The 20 T cell receptor beta chains below come from one sample, sequenced in a study of T cells in Graves' hyperthyroidism and ophthalmopathy. There were TCR beta CDR3 regions amplified from RNA transcripts. A first-round RT-PCR of the TCR CDR3 used the HTBI primer set. TCRdb redid the calling of the multiplex PCR reads with MiXCR, one entry per CDR3 protein. The sample lists around 600,000 distinct CDR3 sequences, over 40% occurring once. Material: peripheral blood or thyroid tissue (not recorded which). These receptors originate from an adult man with Graves' disease, either hyperthyroidism or ophthalmopathy (not recorded which).

V gene TRBV24-1 combines with J gene TRBJ1-5; the D gene is possibly TRBD1 (5 bases). This CDR3 is 18 amino acids long. Trimming removed 6 bases from V and 0 bases from J, with 20 bases in between. The germline V gene encodes CDR1 KGHDR and CDR2 SFDVKD. This CDR3 reads CATSPRAKGTISNQPQHF. The CDR3 DNA reads as TGTGCCACCAGTCCCAGGGCCAAGGGGACCATTAGCAATCAGCCCCAGCATTTT.

This clonotype appeared many times. J is TRBJ1-5 and V is TRBV10-3; D is perhaps TRBD1 (6 bases). The CDR3 sequence is 14 residues long. The germline V gene encodes CDR1 ENHRY and CDR2 SYGVKD. V was trimmed by 0 bases and J by 5 bases, leaving 8 bases between them. The CDR3 DNA is TGTGCCATCAGTGAGTCCCCAGGGGATCAGCCCCAGCATTTT. This encodes CAISESPGDQPQHF.

For this clonotype: Because the CDR3's place on the DNA is in doubt, the DNA is left out and the CDR3 is given as listed by TCRdb. The rearrangement uses TRBV29-1 and TRBJ1-1; the table's D call, TRBD1, was not checked against the DNA. The germline V gene encodes CDR1 SQVTM and CDR2 ANQGSEA. Counting both end residues, the CDR3 totals 12 amino acids. The CDR3 protein is CSVAVGAFESFF.

The chain carries TRBV25-1 and TRBJ2-2; 9 bases agree with TRBD2. The CDR3 spans 16 residues. J gave up 3 bases and V 6 bases, and 8 bases lay outside the gene matches. Germline V gene lookup returns CDR1 MGHDK and CDR2 SYGVNS. CDR3 amino acids: CASSPLGLADTGELFF. As DNA, the CDR3 is TGTGCCAGCAGCCCCTTGGGACTAGCTGACACCGGGGAGCTGTTTTTT.

As to this clonotype: With a much larger clone just one base away, this may be a read error. The chain has TRBV7-2 and TRBJ1-2; a weak D match, TRBD1 (6 bases). The CDR3 is 14 residues long. V lost 5 bases and J 4 bases, leaving 14 bases between the germline ends. Germline CDR1 reads SGHTA; CDR2 reads FQGNSA. DNA of the CDR3: TGTGCCAGCAGCGCCGGACAGATCTCCTATGGCTACACCTTC. This encodes CASSAGQISYGYTF.

This clonotype was counted a few times. The V call is TRBV13, the J call TRBJ1-4, with 8 nucleotides matching TRBD1. Germline loops: CDR1 PRHDT, CDR2 FYEKMQ (reference sequence). This CDR3 is 17 amino acids long. Trimming at V came to 5 bases and at J to 3 bases, leaving 11 bases not matched to a gene. This chain's CDR3 is CASSPATGAGPNEKLFF. DNA of the CDR3: TGTGCCAGCAGCCCAGCGACAGGGGCGGGCCCTAATGAAAAACTGTTTTTT.

The V gene is TRBV7-2, the J gene TRBJ2-7, with 8 bases identical to TRBD1. Per germline, CDR1 SGHTA and CDR2 FQGNSA. This CDR3 spans 14 amino acids. V trimming: 2 bases; J trimming: 6 bases; junction bases outside the gene matches: 6. Written as DNA, the CDR3 is TGTGCCAGCAGCTTATTGACAGGGGTCACCGAGCAGTACTTC. Its protein product is CASSLLTGVTEQYF.

J is TRBJ1-2 and V is TRBV25-1; 10 bases are shared with TRBD1. From germline, CDR1 is MGHDK and CDR2 SYGVNS. V dropped 4 bases and J dropped 6; count of bases not matched to a gene: 8. The CDR3 extends over 15 amino acids. The CDR3 bases are TGTGCCAGCAGTGCTACCGGACAGGGGGAGAATGGCTACACCTTC. This gives the protein CASSATGQGENGYTF.

As concerns this clonotype: The germline gene is not matched at one end of the junction; a read error may be the cause. The chain uses TRBV12-3 or TRBV12-4 and TRBJ1-1, with a weak D call TRBD1 (6 bases). This CDR3 is built from 15 residues. The CDR3 here is CASSSSGAENTEAFF. CDR3 in DNA: TGTGCCAGCAGTTCCTCGGGGGCAGAGAACACTGAAGCTTTTTTT.

CDR3: CAISGEENTGELFF. As DNA, the CDR3 is TGTGCCATCAGTGGAGAAGAGAACACCGGGGAGCTGTTTTTT. The J gene is TRBJ2-2, the V gene TRBV10-3; D remains ambiguous. CDR1 is ENHRY and CDR2 is SYGVKD in the germline V gene. The CDR3 covers 14 residues. V was shortened by 4 bases and J by 1 base, with 7 bases between the two germline ends.

The chain's CDR3 is CASSYRDREINEQYF. In nucleotides, the CDR3 is TGTGCCAGCAGCTACCGGGACAGGGAGATTAACGAGCAGTACTTC. The chain recombines TRBV7-8 with TRBJ2-7, with 9 bases matching TRBD1. CDR3 length: 15 residues. Trimming removed 4 bases from V and 5 bases from J; junction bases left unmatched: 9. CDR1 is SGHVS and CDR2 is FQNEAQ in the germline V gene. Full variable domain (remainder filled in from reference TRBV7-8 and TRBJ2-7): GAGVSQSPRYKVAKRGQDVALRCDPISGHVSLFWYQQALGQGPEFLTYFQNEAQLDKSGLPSDRFFAERPEGSVSTLKIQRTQQEDSAVYLCASSYRDREINEQYFGPGTRLTVT.

V is TRBV29-1 and J is TRBJ1-1, with D tentatively TRBD1 (6 bases). Trimming took off 5 bases at V and 5 bases at J, with 9 bases between the two ends. Germline loops: CDR1 SQVTM, CDR2 ANQGSEA. This CDR3 has 11 residues. The DNA for the CDR3 is TGCAGCGTTTCAGGGGAGACTGAAGCTTTCTTT. Amino acids: CSVSGETEAFF.

This chain uses TRBV2 with TRBJ2-2; the D is unclear. Germline CDR1 reads SNHLY; CDR2 reads FYNNEI. V lost 8 bases, J lost 0 bases, and 7 bases lay in between. The CDR3 length is 13 residues. The CDR3 protein is CASGETNTGELFF. DNA of the CDR3: TGTGCCAGCGGGGAAACGAACACCGGGGAGCTGTTTTTT.

The genes are TRBV20-1 and TRBJ2-2; unclear D gene. The CDR3 extends over 16 amino acids. The ends were cut back, 3 bases at V and 0 bases at J, with 14 bases in the middle. Germline-derived CDR1 and CDR2 are DFQATT and SNEGSKA (reference sequence). CDR3 residues: CSASDRKRSNTGELFF. For the CDR3, the DNA is TGCAGTGCTAGCGACCGGAAAAGATCGAACACCGGGGAGCTGTTTTTT.

The chain has TRBV20-1 and TRBJ2-7; tentative D call: TRBD1 (6 bases). The CDR3 consists of 12 residues. The germline V gene has CDR1 DFQATT and CDR2 SNEGSKA (reference sequence). The ends were cut back, 3 bases at V and 9 bases at J, with 15 bases in the middle. As DNA, the CDR3 is TGCAGTGCTAGCTCGGGACAAACAAGGCAGTACTTC. Protein: CSASSGQTRQYF.

The rearrangement links TRBV7-9 to TRBJ1-4; D gene unclear. In germline, CDR1 is SEHNR, CDR2 FQNEAQ (reference sequence). V gave up 3 bases and J gave up 4 bases, with 15 bases separating them. The CDR3 is 16 amino acids. The CDR3 nucleotides read TGTGCCAGCAGCTTGGGCGTGAACTATGGTAATGAAAAACTGTTTTTT. Residues: CASSLGVNYGNEKLFF. Full variable domain (outside the CDR3, taken from reference TRBV7-9 and TRBJ1-4): DTGVSQNPRHKITKRGQNVTFRCDPISEHNRLYWYRQTLGQGPEFLTYFQNEAQLEKSRLLSDRFSAERPKGSFSTLEIQRTEQGDSAMYLCASSLGVNYGNEKLFFGSGTQLSVL.

There are a few counts of this clonotype. The chain joins TRBV7-2 to TRBJ1-1, with unresolved D. With 2 bases removed from V and 4 bases from J, the gap between germline ends came to 11 bases. CDR3 length: 14 amino acids. Germline-derived CDR1 and CDR2 are SGHTA and FQGNSA. The CDR3 DNA is TGTGCCAGCAGCTTAAGTGCTGGGAGCACTGAAGCTTTCTTT. It is translated as CASSLSAGSTEAFF.

V usage is TRBV29-1 and J usage is TRBJ1-2; 7 bases are a match to TRBD1. Germline trimming cut 4 bases from V and 7 bases from J; bases unmatched to any gene: 12. The CDR3 is 14 residues long. From germline, CDR1 is SQVTM and CDR2 ANQGSEA. The CDR3 spells CSVGPPRGEPGYTF. The CDR3 DNA reads as TGCAGCGTTGGCCCCCCCAGGGGGGAGCCTGGCTACACCTTC.

The V gene is TRBV29-1, the J gene TRBJ2-7, with unresolved D. V shed 4 bases and J shed 2 bases, with 9 bases lying between them. The CDR3 totals 12 residues. Germline loops: CDR1 SQVTM, CDR2 ANQGSEA. Written as DNA, the CDR3 is TGCAGCGTTGTAAGCCAGACCTACGAGCAGTACTTC. It is translated as CSVVSQTYEQYF.

The genes are TRBV7-8 and TRBJ2-5; D perhaps matches TRBD1 (5 bases). The CDR3 runs to 15 residues. Germline assignment: CDR1 SGHVS and CDR2 FQNEAQ. V lost 5 bases and J 1 base, leaving 14 bases between the germline ends. CDR3 amino acids: CASSPYGASQETQYF. In DNA form, the CDR3 reads TGTGCCAGCAGCCCTTATGGGGCCAGCCAAGAGACCCAGTACTTC.